The 22 T cell receptor beta chains reported below all come from one sample, sequenced in a study of cytomegalovirus exposure and HLA in healthy donors. It was with 60 Vbeta and 13 Jbeta primers that the PCR ran. The table came from immunoSEQ multiplex PCR; TCRdb's copy has only in-frame clones and leaves some out. The sample lists about 150,000 clones, under 90% occurring once. The sequenced material came from PBMCs. These receptors originate from a boy aged 2 to 10 in good health and CMV-seronegative.

CDR3 DNA: TGTGCCAGCAGCTCGCTAGCGGGGGCGGGGAATGAGCAGTTCTTC. Translating gives CASSSLAGAGNEQFF. The rearrangement joins TRBV13 to TRBJ2-1, with TRBD2 matching over 10 bases. Trimming cost V 4 bases and J 7 bases; bases outside gene matches: 7. There are 15 residues in the CDR3. Per the germline V gene, CDR1 is PRHDT and CDR2 is FYEKMQ (reference sequence).

This rearrangement joins TRBV2 to TRBJ1-1; D perhaps matches TRBD1 (5 bases). The V end was cut by 6 bases, the J end by 9 bases, with 11 bases between. The CDR3 consists of 11 residues. CDR1 is SNHLY, CDR2 FYNNEI, per germline. Written as DNA, the CDR3 is TGTGCCAGCAGCACAGGTTCGCAAGCTTTCTTT. It specifies CASSTGSQAFF.

The chain combines TRBV5-8 with TRBJ2-5; 8 bases fit TRBD2. The DNA end is a closer match to TRBJ2-7, so the J assignment may be wrong. Germline assignment: CDR1 SGHTS and CDR2 YDEGEE. The CDR3 contains 14 residues. Here the CDR3 DNA reads TGTGCCAGCAGCCCTGCGGGGGGAGCCACCGAGCAGTACTTC. It codes for CASSPAGGATEQYF.

This chain links TRBV4-2 with TRBJ1-1; D gene uncertain. The germline gives CDR1 LGHNA, CDR2 YNFKEQ. The CDR3 is 14 amino acids. With 4 bases removed from V and 5 bases from J, the gap between germline ends came to 14 bases. The CDR3 protein is CASSPGSWGTEAFF. DNA of the CDR3: TGTGCCAGCAGCCCCGGGAGCTGGGGAACTGAAGCTTTCTTT.

This clone has just one count. This chain joins TRBV5-6 and TRBJ2-1, with D possibly matching TRBD2 (5 bases). In germline, CDR1 is SGHDT, CDR2 YYEEEE. The V and J ends lost 7 bases and 10 bases respectively, with 12 bases between them. The CDR3 extends over 11 amino acids. The CDR3 DNA follows: TGTGCCAGCGAAGGGCCGGGAGAGCAGTTCTTC. Protein product: CASEGPGEQFF.

This sequence joins TRBV27 and TRBJ1-2; 9 positions match TRBD1. Germline assignment: CDR1 MNHEY and CDR2 SMNVEV (reference sequence). This CDR3 has 13 amino acids. Trimming at V came to 4 bases and at J to 6 bases, leaving 3 bases not matched to a gene. The CDR3 spells CASSSGTGNGYTF. The DNA for the CDR3 is TGTGCCAGCAGTTCCGGGACAGGGAATGGCTACACCTTC.

This rearrangement joins TRBV18 to TRBJ1-1; unclear D gene. Looked up from germline, CDR1 is KGHSH and CDR2 is LQKENI. The CDR3 runs to 13 residues. V was clipped by 3 bases and J by 4 bases, with 9 bases between them. In DNA form, the CDR3 reads TGTGCCAGCTCACCCTTCGGCGGCACTGAAGCTTTCTTT. Translated, it gives CASSPFGGTEAFF.

The V gene is TRBV6-1, the J gene TRBJ2-7; 10 nucleotides align to TRBD1. With V trimmed by 2 bases and J by 4 bases, 14 bases remained unmatched. Germline V CDR1 and CDR2: MNHNS, SASEGT. CDR3 size: 18 residues. The CDR3 loop reads CASSETQVPRDRGYEQYF. CDR3 sequence (DNA): TGTGCCAGCAGTGAAACCCAAGTCCCACGGGACAGGGGTTACGAGCAGTACTTC.

The chain recombines TRBV28 with TRBJ2-7, with a possible D match to TRBD2 (7 bases). V was pared by 7 bases and J by 4 bases, with 8 bases between. The CDR3 has 11 amino acids. Germline V CDR1 and CDR2: MDHEN, SYDVKM. The CDR3 reads CASKGGYEQYF. CDR3 sequence (DNA): TGTGCCAGCAAGGGGGGGTACGAGCAGTACTTC.

In DNA, the CDR3 is TGTGCCAGCAGCCAAGTTAAGGGGGCGCCGGAAAAACTGTTTTTT. Translated: CASSQVKGAPEKLFF. The chain employs TRBV14 and TRBJ1-4; 7 bases fit TRBD1. The germline CDR1 and CDR2 sequences are SGHDN and FVKESK. J lost 8 bases, V lost 1 base, and 7 bases had no gene match. The CDR3 has 15 residues.

The J gene is TRBJ2-2, the V gene TRBV5-6; 8 bases match TRBD2. The V segment lost 2 bases and the J segment 1 base; nucleotides outside the gene matches: 4. The CDR3 spans 16 residues. Germline V lookup: CDR1 SGHDT, CDR2 YYEEEE. This chain's CDR3 is CASSFRGGLNTGELFF. In nucleotides, the CDR3 is TGTGCCAGCAGCTTCCGCGGGGGGTTGAACACCGGGGAGCTGTTTTTT. The full variable domain, rest sourced from reference TRBV5-6 and TRBJ2-2, is DAGVTQSPTHLIKTRGQQVTLRCSPKSGHDTVSWYQQALGQGPQFIFQYYEEEERQRGNFPDRFSGHQFPNYSSELNVNALLLGDSALYLCASSFRGGLNTGELFFGEGSRLTVL.

The chain uses TRBV6-1 and TRBJ2-1; 9 bases fit TRBD2. Germline V gene data show CDR1 as MNHNS and CDR2 as SASEGT. The CDR3 runs to 16 residues. The junction had 12 bases not matched to a gene; V was cut back by 4 bases and J by 8 bases. This chain's CDR3 is CASSGPGREGIYEQFF. In DNA, the CDR3 is TGTGCCAGCAGTGGACCCGGGCGGGAGGGGATCTATGAGCAGTTCTTC.

V usage is TRBV5-4 and J usage is TRBJ2-3, with D unresolved. The CDR3 extends over 14 amino acids. Looked up from germline, CDR1 is SGHNT and CDR2 is YYREEE (reference sequence). Trimming shortened V by 2 bases and J by 3 bases, and 10 bases separated the two germline ends. In DNA form, the CDR3 reads TGTGCCAGCAGCTTATCCCTCCAGACAGATACGCAGTATTTT. Translation: CASSLSLQTDTQYF.

V and J are TRBV21-1 and TRBJ1-5; the table's D call of TRBD1 was not tested on the DNA. TRBV21-1 is designated a pseudogene. The CDR3 runs 16 residues. The CDR3: CASSKDGRVSHQPQHF. The CDR3 nucleotides are TGTGCCAGCAGCAAAGACGGCAGGGTCAGTCATCAGCCCCAGCATTTT.

J is TRBJ2-7 and V is TRBV7-6; the match to TRBD2 covers 11 bases. There are 16 residues in the CDR3. The trim removed 1 base at V and 1 base at J, leaving 3 bases unmatched. Germline loops: CDR1 SGHVS, CDR2 FNYEAQ. The CDR3 nucleotides read TGTGCCAGCAGCTTAGACGCTAGCGGGGGGTCCTACGAGCAGTACTTC. Encoded protein: CASSLDASGGSYEQYF. Full variable domain (remainder filled in from reference TRBV7-6 and TRBJ2-7): GAGVSQSPRYKVTKRGQDVALRCDPISGHVSLYWYRQALGQGPEFLTYFNYEAQQDKSGLPNDRFSAERPEGSISTLTIQRTEQRDSAMYRCASSLDASGGSYEQYFGPGTRLTVT.

This CDR3 is CASSGQGGQPQHF. CDR3 nucleotides: TGTGCCAGCAGCGGACAGGGGGGCCAGCCCCAGCATTTT. This chain joins TRBV6-4 and TRBJ1-5; 10 bases are a match to TRBD1. J gave up 7 bases and V 6 bases, and 3 bases lay outside the gene matches. Per the germline V gene, CDR1 is MRHNA and CDR2 is SNTAGT. The CDR3 has 13 amino acids.

V is TRBV7-9 and J is TRBJ2-2, with D possibly matching TRBD1 (6 bases). The ends were cut back, 7 bases at V and 2 bases at J, with 8 bases in the middle. The V gene's germline CDR1 is SEHNR and CDR2 FQNEAQ (reference sequence). This CDR3 region has 13 residues. The CDR3 region has the DNA TGTGCCAGCACCAGGGGAAACACCGGGGAGCTGTTTTTT. This translates into CASTRGNTGELFF.

The chain combines TRBV4-3 with TRBJ2-7, with D possibly matching TRBD1 (6 bases). Germline V CDR1 and CDR2: LGHNA, YSLEER. The germline V and J ends were trimmed by 5 bases and 4 bases, with 21 bases remaining between them. This CDR3 has 16 amino acids. The CDR3 here is CASSDTRDTNPYEQYF. For the CDR3, the DNA is TGCGCCAGCAGCGATACCCGGGACACAAACCCTTACGAGCAGTACTTC.

V usage is TRBV9 and J usage is TRBJ2-7; the D is unclear. The CDR3 spans 14 residues. Deletions cut 0 bases from V and 4 bases from J, with 11 bases between. The germline V gene encodes CDR1 SGDLS and CDR2 YYNGEE. The CDR3 nucleotides are TGTGCCAGCAGCGTAGGTAGCCAACTTTACGAGCAGTACTTC. Translating it yields CASSVGSQLYEQYF.

This chain links TRBV5-4 with TRBJ1-2, with a weak D call TRBD1 (6 bases). V lost 4 bases, J lost 1 base, and 17 bases lay in between. CDR1 is SGHNT and CDR2 is YYREEE in the germline V gene (reference sequence). The CDR3 sequence is 16 residues long. CDR3 residues: CASSQGQKDFNYGYTF. The CDR3 DNA reads as TGTGCCAGCAGCCAAGGACAGAAAGATTTTAACTATGGCTACACCTTC.

J is TRBJ1-3 and V is TRBV4-1; 7 bases are a match to TRBD1. V trimming: 1 base; J trimming: 4 bases; junction bases outside the gene matches: 1. CDR1 is MGHRA and CDR2 is YSYEKL in the germline V gene. The CDR3 runs 14 residues. The CDR3 nucleotides read TGCGCCAGCAGCCAAGTGGACAGGGGAAACACCATATATTTT. It yields the protein CASSQVDRGNTIYF.

J is TRBJ1-1 and V is TRBV7-9; 10 nucleotides line up with TRBD1. Germline CDR1 SEHNR, CDR2 FQNEAQ (reference sequence). Trimming took 4 bases from V and 3 from J; bases not matched to a gene: 11. The CDR3 contains 17 residues. The CDR3 here is CASSSTGGEFWHTEAFF. CDR3 coding DNA: TGTGCCAGCAGCTCGACAGGGGGCGAGTTTTGGCACACTGAAGCTTTCTTT.